This passage covers 15 T cell receptor beta chains from one sample sequenced in a study of T cell repertoires in aging, cancer and after chemotherapy. Multiplex touch-down PCR with TRB-A/B primers amplified rearranged V-D-J TRB sequences. TCRdb analysed the multiplex PCR reads with MiXCR anew, one entry per CDR3 protein. The table shows around 5,000 distinct CDR3 sequences, with around 20% occurring only once. Peripheral blood genomic DNA, not sorted cells or RNA, was the template. Sequencing used blood. Receptors originate from a human donor in good health. The donor label of this sample is uncertain.

This CDR3 is CATRVSGGEEPQHF. The CDR3, as DNA: TGTGCCACCAGAGTCTCAGGGGGCGAGGAGCCCCAGCATTTT. The V call is TRBV24-1, the J call TRBJ1-5, with 8 positions matching TRBD1. Germline V gene lookup returns CDR1 KGHDR and CDR2 SFDVKD. J gave up 8 bases and V 7 bases, and 9 bases lay outside the gene matches. This CDR3 is built from 14 residues.

As for this clonotype: Given a much more abundant clone one base away, this may be a read error. The chain combines TRBV12-3 or TRBV12-4 with TRBJ1-5; weak D call: TRBD1 (6 bases). CDR3 length: 15 residues. The CDR3 region has the DNA TGTGCCAGCAGTTTAGGCAGGGGAAGCAATCAGCCCCGGCATTTT. Protein: CASSLGRGSNQPRHF.

By share, this clonotype counts as medium-sized. This chain uses TRBV7-2 with TRBJ2-5; no clear D. Germline loops: CDR1 SGHTA, CDR2 FQGNSA. Trimming stripped 5 bases from V and 2 bases from J, with 12 bases between. This CDR3 has 14 amino acids. CDR3: CASSPQTPQETQYF. CDR3 bases: TGTGCCAGCAGCCCACAGACACCGCAAGAGACCCAGTACTTC.

This clonotype was counted between two and nine times. The CDR3: CAISGGWNTGELFF. Here the CDR3 DNA reads TGTGCCATCAGCGGAGGGTGGAACACCGGGGAGCTGTTTTTT. The chain employs TRBV10-3 and TRBJ2-2; possible D gene TRBD2, 6 bases. V was pared by 6 bases and J by 1 base, with 9 bases between. There are 14 residues in the CDR3. CDR1 is ENHRY and CDR2 is SYGVKD in the germline V gene.

This clonotype was seen a few times. At one of its ends the junction is not consistent with the germline gene, which may arise from a read error. V gene TRBV7-2 combines with J gene TRBJ1-5; D remains ambiguous. The CDR3 totals 14 residues. Germline CDR1 is SGHTA and CDR2 is FQGNSA. The CDR3 here is CASSLEVSNRPQHF. The DNA for the CDR3 is TGTGCCAGCAGCTTAGAAGTCAGCAATCGGCCCCAGCATTTT.

Relative to its sample, this clonotype is medium-sized (0.01 to 0.1%). The chain combines TRBV27 with TRBJ1-2, with a tentative D call TRBD1 (5 bases). Germline CDR1 MNHEY, CDR2 SMNVEV (reference sequence). Trimming left V 4 bases short and J 4 bases short, with 13 bases between. The CDR3 loop spans 14 amino acids. The chain's CDR3 is CASSSNRPPYGYTF. The CDR3 nucleotides are TGTGCCAGCAGTTCGAACAGGCCCCCCTATGGCTACACCTTC.

J is TRBJ1-1 and V is TRBV4-3, with D possibly matching TRBD1 (5 bases). There are 15 residues in the CDR3. Germline CDR1 and CDR2: LGHNA and YSLEER. V dropped 4 bases and J dropped 8 bases, with 20 bases sitting between them. The CDR3 nucleotides are TGCGCCAGCAGCCCCACACCGGGACGGGAAATCGAAGCTTTCTTT. This codes for CASSPTPGREIEAFF.

The chain uses TRBV9 and TRBJ2-3; no firm D call. Trimming took 2 bases from V and 1 from J, leaving 14 bases between them. Germline-derived CDR1 and CDR2 are SGDLS and YYNGEE. This CDR3 is 16 amino acids long. The CDR3 loop is CASSVMDPAGTDTQYF. Written as DNA, the CDR3 is TGTGCCAGCAGCGTTATGGACCCAGCCGGCACAGATACGCAGTATTTT.

This clonotype turned up a few times. CDR3: CASSQEGGAGTSGRTYTGELFF. The CDR3 DNA reads as TGCGCCAGCAGCCAAGAAGGAGGCGCGGGGACTAGCGGGAGAACGTACACCGGGGAGCTGTTTTTT. The chain uses TRBV4-3 and TRBJ2-2, with 14 bases identical to TRBD2. CDR3 size: 22 residues. In germline, CDR1 is LGHNA, CDR2 YSLEER. The trim removed 0 bases at V and 3 bases at J, leaving 15 bases unmatched.

In its sample, this clonotype is medium-sized. The chain joins TRBV19 to TRBJ1-2, with a possible D match to TRBD1 (5 bases). V shed 2 bases and J shed 4 bases, with 14 bases lying between them. The CDR3 runs to 15 residues. Germline V CDR1 and CDR2: LNHDA, SQIVND (reference sequence). CDR3 sequence reads: CASSIQAGTAYGYTF. CDR3 DNA sequence: TGTGCCAGTAGTATACAAGCAGGGACTGCCTATGGCTACACCTTC.

This clonotype was seen more than once but under ten times. This chain connects TRBV27 to TRBJ1-1, with a possible D match to TRBD1 (5 bases). V gave up 7 bases and J gave up 6 bases, with 33 bases separating them. Looked up from germline, CDR1 is MNHEY and CDR2 is SMNVEV (reference sequence). The CDR3 runs 19 residues. The chain's CDR3 is CASTPGWVTQSRGLAEAFF. The CDR3 region has the DNA TGTGCCAGCACCCCAGGGTGGGTAACCCAGTCACGGGGATTGGCTGAAGCTTTCTTT.

As for this clonotype: Possible read error: a much larger clone is one base away. The J gene is TRBJ2-3, the V gene TRBV6-5; D remains unclear. CDR3 length: 18 residues. Germline loops: CDR1 MNHEY, CDR2 SVGAGI. The CDR3 protein is CASSDGRLQTTRTDKQYF. In DNA form, the CDR3 reads TGTGCCAGCAGTGACGGCAGGTTGCAGACAACTCGCACAGATAAGCAGTATTTT.

In its sample, this clonotype ranks as medium-sized. The chain combines TRBV6-2 or TRBV6-3 with TRBJ2-7; 11 bases fit TRBD2. V lost 8 bases and J lost 0; bases outside the gene matches: 9. Germline V gives CDR1 MNHEY, CDR2 SVGEGT. The CDR3 contains 16 residues. The CDR3 sequence is CASSPQLAGGSYEQYF. CDR3 bases: TGTGCCAGCTCTCCTCAGCTAGCGGGAGGCTCCTACGAGCAGTACTTC.

Note on this clonotype: The junction differs from germline at one of its ends, possibly a read error. The rearrangement links TRBV5-1 to TRBJ2-7; 11 bases fit TRBD2. This CDR3 is 15 amino acids long. Germline CDR1 is SGHRS and CDR2 is YFSETQ. CDR3 loop: CASSMTSGTPYEQYF. The CDR3 DNA is TGTGCCAGCAGCATGACTAGCGGGACCCCCTACGAGCAGTACTTC.

The chain is built from TRBV5-4 and TRBJ2-2; D is unclear. The germline V gene encodes CDR1 SGHNT and CDR2 YYREEE (reference sequence). With 0 bases removed from V and 0 bases from J, the gap between germline ends came to 9 bases. The CDR3 totals 16 residues. CDR3 sequence (DNA): TGTGCCAGCAGCTTGGGGAGTCCCTCGAACACCGGGGAGCTGTTTTTT. The encoded protein is CASSLGSPSNTGELFF. The full variable domain, completed using reference TRBV5-4 and TRBJ2-2, is ETGVTQSPTHLIKTRGQQVTLRCSSQSGHNTVSWYQQALGQGPQFIFQYYREEENGRGNFPPRFSGLQFPNYSSELNVNALELDDSALYLCASSLGSPSNTGELFFGEGSRLTVL.